What follows are 7 T cell receptor beta chains derived from one specimen sequenced in a study of shared clonotypes between healthy human individuals. Only in-frame clones appear in the TCRdb table, and some are missing; sequencing was by immunoSEQ multiplex PCR. The repertoire includes around 690,000 clones, about 90% of them detected once, and more than 30% sits in the top ten. The specimen sequenced was memory CD8+ T cells from PBMCs. As for subset: CD45RO+ cells pooled with CCR7-negative TemRA cells. The receptor source for this set is a man aged 18 to 29 in good health. Some clones in this sample may be carry-over from other donors' samples.

This chain joins TRBV4-3 and TRBJ2-7; 8 nucleotides match TRBD2. Trimming at V came to 1 base and at J to 2 bases, leaving 7 bases not matched to a gene. This CDR3 contains 16 residues. The germline V gene has CDR1 LGHNA and CDR2 YSLEER. The CDR3 spells CASSQAVSGSTYEQYF. The DNA of the CDR3 is TGCGCCAGCAGCCAAGCAGTGAGCGGGAGTACCTACGAGCAGTACTTC.

CDR3 residues: CASSSPGHYEQYF. CDR3 bases: TGTGCCAGCAGTTCTCCCGGCCACTACGAGCAGTACTTC. This chain joins TRBV6-5 and TRBJ2-7; D not resolved. The ends were cut back, 4 bases at V and 3 bases at J, with 10 bases in the middle. This CDR3 region has 13 residues. Germline V gives CDR1 MNHEY, CDR2 SVGAGI.

The V gene is TRBV21-1, the J gene TRBJ1-5; the DNA was not compared with TRBD1, the D call given in the table. TRBV21-1 is labeled a pseudogene. The CDR3 contains 21 residues. The CDR3 coding sequence is TGTGCCAGCAGCACCTATCGACAGGGGGCGAACAGAATGAGCCCCGAAAAGCCCCAGCATTTT. Translated, it gives CASSTYRQGANRMSPEKPQHF.

The chain carries TRBV7-4 and TRBJ1-2; the D is unclear. The V gene's germline CDR1 is SGHVT and CDR2 SQSDAQ. V was pared by 7 bases and J by 7 bases, with 7 bases between. The CDR3 sequence is 10 residues long. The CDR3 loop is CASISCGYTF. In nucleotides, the CDR3 is TGTGCCAGCATATCCTGTGGCTACACCTTC.

The chain links TRBV29-1 to TRBJ1-2, with TRBD1 as a possible D gene (5 bases). The CDR3 runs to 14 residues. The germline V gene encodes CDR1 SQVTM and CDR2 ANQGSEA. Trimming pared 2 bases from V and 3 bases from J, leaving 13 bases between. The CDR3 loop reads CSVEFQGGHYGYTF. The CDR3, as DNA: TGCAGCGTTGAATTCCAGGGAGGGCACTATGGCTACACCTTC.

V is TRBV4-1 and J is TRBJ2-3, with no clear D. Between the trimmed V and J ends, which lost 5 bases and 0 bases, there was a span of 12 bases. CDR3 size: 15 residues. Germline V gives CDR1 MGHRA, CDR2 YSYEKL. The CDR3 DNA follows: TGCGCCAGCAGCTCCGAACGACCCAGCACAGATACGCAGTATTTT. This codes for CASSSERPSTDTQYF.

The J gene is TRBJ1-2, the V gene TRBV29-1; D gene ambiguous. There are 12 residues in the CDR3. V was clipped by 5 bases and J by 8 bases, with 15 bases between them. Per germline, CDR1 SQVTM and CDR2 ANQGSEA. CDR3: CSVRVTPGGYTF. The CDR3 DNA reads as TGCAGCGTTCGGGTCACCCCTGGAGGCTACACCTTC.